This T cell receptor (beta chain) was retrieved from a study of cytotoxic CD8 clonotypes in ibrutinib-treated CLL. Whole-study context: Response was recorded as partial in 25 or so patients and complete in 2; at median roughly 70 months, around 14 remained remitted and some 12 had progressed. The average sample held approximately 240,000 productive templates and almost 95,000 productive rearrangements. Study-level points and caveats: Age-matched healthy donor levels were exceeded by baseline clonality, which tracked circulating CD8+ T-cell counts.

Sequencing used immunoSEQ multiplex PCR; TCRdb keeps in-frame clones, though not all of them. The profile shows under 150,000 clones, 80% of them singletons. Germline V lookup: CDR1 SEHNR, CDR2 FQNEAQ (reference sequence). V was clipped by 4 bases and J by 3 bases, with 4 bases between them. This CDR3 spans 11 amino acids. Regarding this clone: Its target is not known.

V gene TRBV7-9 combines with J gene TRBJ2-7; no clear D. This receptor was taken from a human donor with chronic lymphocytic leukemia. Specimen: PBMCs, collected after 36 months of ibrutinib treatment. The DNA for the CDR3 is TGTGCCAGCAGCTCCTACTACGAGCAGTACTTC. Translated, it gives CASSSYYEQYF.